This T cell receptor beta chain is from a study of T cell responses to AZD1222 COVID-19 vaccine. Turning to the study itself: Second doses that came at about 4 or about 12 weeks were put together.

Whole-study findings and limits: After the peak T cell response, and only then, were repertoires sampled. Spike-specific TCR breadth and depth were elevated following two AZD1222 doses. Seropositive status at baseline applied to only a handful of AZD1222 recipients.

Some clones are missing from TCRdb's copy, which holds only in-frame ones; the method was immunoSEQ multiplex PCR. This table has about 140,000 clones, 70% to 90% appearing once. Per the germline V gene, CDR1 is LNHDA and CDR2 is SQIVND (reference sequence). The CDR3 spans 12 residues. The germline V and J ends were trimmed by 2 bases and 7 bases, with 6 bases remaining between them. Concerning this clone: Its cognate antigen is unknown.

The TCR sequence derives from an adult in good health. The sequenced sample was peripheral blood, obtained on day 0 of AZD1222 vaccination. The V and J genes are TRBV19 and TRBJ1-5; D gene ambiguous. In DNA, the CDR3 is TGTGCCAGTAGTATAACGGGCCAGCCCCAGCATTTT. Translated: CASSITGQPQHF. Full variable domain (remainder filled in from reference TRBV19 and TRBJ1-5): DGGITQSPKYLFRKEGQNVTLSCEQNLNHDAMYWYRQDPGQGLRLIYYSQIVNDFQKGDIAEGYSVSREKKESFPLTVTSAQKNPTAFYLCASSITGQPQHFGDGTRLSIL.